This TCR beta chain derives from a study of blood T cell repertoires in COVID-19. Study at large: Samples taken during acute and convalescent COVID-19 were collected in the United States, Italy and Spain. PBMCs, B-cell-depleted T cells, or T cells provided the cDNA or gDNA that made up the material.

In the original workflow: Estimation of nucleated cell counts relied on the amplification of reference gene primers. Using immunoSEQ multiplex PCR, the repertoire was profiled, and TCRdb retains in-frame clones only, with some absent. D and trimming come from the DNA, and the V and J calls and clone size come from that table. The data show roughly 130,000 clones, around 83% seen once. Sequencing used peripheral blood. The TCR originated in a woman between 45 and 65 years old with acute or convalescent COVID-19.

CDR3 nucleotide sequence: TGTGCCACCAGCAGAATCGCGGGGGGTACAGATACGCAGTATTTT. Its translation is CATSRIAGGTDTQYF. The V and J genes are TRBV15 and TRBJ2-3; 8 nucleotides match TRBD2. V trimming: 2 bases; J trimming: 3 bases; junction bases outside the gene matches: 4. This CDR3 contains 15 residues. Per the germline V gene, CDR1 is LNHNV and CDR2 is YYDKDF (reference sequence). The full variable domain, with the rest looked up from reference TRBV15 and TRBJ2-3, is DAMVIQNPRYQVTQFGKPVTLSCSQTLNHNVMYWYQQKSSQAPKLLFHYYDKDFNNEADTPDNFQSRRPNTSFCFLDIRSPGLGDTAMYLCATSRIAGGTDTQYFGPGTRLTVL.